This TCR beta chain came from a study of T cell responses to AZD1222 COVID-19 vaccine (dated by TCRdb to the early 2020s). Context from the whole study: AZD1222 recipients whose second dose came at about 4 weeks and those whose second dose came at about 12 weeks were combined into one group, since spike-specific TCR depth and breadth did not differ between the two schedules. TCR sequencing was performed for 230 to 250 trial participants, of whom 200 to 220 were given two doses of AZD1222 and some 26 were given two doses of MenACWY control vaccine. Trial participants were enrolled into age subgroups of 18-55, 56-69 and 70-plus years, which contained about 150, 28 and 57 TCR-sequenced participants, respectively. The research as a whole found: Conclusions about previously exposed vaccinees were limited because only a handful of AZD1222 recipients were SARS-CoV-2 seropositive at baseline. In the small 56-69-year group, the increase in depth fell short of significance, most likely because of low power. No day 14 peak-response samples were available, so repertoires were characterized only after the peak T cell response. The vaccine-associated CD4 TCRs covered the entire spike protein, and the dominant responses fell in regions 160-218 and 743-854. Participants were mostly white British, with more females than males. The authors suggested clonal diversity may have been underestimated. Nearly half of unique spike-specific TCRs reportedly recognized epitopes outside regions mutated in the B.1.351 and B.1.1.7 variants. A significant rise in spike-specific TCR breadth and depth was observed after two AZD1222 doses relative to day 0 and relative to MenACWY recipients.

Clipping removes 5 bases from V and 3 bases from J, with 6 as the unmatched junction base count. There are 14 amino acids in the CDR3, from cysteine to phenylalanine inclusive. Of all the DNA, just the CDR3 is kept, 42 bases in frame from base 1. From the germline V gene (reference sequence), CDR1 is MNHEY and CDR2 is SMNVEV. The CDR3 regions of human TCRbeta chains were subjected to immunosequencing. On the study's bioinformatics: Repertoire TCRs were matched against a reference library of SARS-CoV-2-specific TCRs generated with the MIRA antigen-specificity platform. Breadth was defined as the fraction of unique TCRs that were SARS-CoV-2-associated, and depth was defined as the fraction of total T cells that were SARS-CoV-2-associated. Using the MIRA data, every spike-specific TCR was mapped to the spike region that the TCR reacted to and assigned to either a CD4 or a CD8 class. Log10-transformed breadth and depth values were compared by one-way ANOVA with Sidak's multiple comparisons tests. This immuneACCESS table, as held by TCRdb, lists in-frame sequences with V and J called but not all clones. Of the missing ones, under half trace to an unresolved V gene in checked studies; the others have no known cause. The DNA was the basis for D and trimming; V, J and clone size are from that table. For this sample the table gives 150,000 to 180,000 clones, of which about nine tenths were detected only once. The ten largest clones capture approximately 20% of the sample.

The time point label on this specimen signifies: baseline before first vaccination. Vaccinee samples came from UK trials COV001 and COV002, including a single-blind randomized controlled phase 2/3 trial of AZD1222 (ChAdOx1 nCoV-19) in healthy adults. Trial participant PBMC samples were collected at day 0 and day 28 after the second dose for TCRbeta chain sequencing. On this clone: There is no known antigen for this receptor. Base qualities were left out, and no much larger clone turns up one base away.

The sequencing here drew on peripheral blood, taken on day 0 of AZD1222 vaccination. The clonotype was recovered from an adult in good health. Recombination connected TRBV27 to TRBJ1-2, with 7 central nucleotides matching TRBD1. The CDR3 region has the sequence CASSPRGFDYGYTF. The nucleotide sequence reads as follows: TGTGCCAGCAGTCCCAGGGGGTTTGACTATGGCTACACCTTC.